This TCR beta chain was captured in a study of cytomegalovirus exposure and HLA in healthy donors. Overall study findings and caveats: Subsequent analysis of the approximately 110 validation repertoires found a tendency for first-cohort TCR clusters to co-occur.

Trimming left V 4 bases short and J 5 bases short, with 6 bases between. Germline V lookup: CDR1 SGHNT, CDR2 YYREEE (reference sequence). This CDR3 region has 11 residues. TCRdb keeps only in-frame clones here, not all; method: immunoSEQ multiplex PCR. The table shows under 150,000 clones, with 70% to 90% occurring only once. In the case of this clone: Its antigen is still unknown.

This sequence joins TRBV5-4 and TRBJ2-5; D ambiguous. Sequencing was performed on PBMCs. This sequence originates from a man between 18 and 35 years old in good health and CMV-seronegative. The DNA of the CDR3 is TGTGCCAGCAGCCGTCGGGAGACCCAGTACTTC. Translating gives CASSRRETQYF. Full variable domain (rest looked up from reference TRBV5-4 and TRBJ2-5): ETGVTQSPTHLIKTRGQQVTLRCSSQSGHNTVSWYQQALGQGPQFIFQYYREEENGRGNFPPRFSGLQFPNYSSELNVNALELDDSALYLCASSRRETQYFGPGTRLLVL.